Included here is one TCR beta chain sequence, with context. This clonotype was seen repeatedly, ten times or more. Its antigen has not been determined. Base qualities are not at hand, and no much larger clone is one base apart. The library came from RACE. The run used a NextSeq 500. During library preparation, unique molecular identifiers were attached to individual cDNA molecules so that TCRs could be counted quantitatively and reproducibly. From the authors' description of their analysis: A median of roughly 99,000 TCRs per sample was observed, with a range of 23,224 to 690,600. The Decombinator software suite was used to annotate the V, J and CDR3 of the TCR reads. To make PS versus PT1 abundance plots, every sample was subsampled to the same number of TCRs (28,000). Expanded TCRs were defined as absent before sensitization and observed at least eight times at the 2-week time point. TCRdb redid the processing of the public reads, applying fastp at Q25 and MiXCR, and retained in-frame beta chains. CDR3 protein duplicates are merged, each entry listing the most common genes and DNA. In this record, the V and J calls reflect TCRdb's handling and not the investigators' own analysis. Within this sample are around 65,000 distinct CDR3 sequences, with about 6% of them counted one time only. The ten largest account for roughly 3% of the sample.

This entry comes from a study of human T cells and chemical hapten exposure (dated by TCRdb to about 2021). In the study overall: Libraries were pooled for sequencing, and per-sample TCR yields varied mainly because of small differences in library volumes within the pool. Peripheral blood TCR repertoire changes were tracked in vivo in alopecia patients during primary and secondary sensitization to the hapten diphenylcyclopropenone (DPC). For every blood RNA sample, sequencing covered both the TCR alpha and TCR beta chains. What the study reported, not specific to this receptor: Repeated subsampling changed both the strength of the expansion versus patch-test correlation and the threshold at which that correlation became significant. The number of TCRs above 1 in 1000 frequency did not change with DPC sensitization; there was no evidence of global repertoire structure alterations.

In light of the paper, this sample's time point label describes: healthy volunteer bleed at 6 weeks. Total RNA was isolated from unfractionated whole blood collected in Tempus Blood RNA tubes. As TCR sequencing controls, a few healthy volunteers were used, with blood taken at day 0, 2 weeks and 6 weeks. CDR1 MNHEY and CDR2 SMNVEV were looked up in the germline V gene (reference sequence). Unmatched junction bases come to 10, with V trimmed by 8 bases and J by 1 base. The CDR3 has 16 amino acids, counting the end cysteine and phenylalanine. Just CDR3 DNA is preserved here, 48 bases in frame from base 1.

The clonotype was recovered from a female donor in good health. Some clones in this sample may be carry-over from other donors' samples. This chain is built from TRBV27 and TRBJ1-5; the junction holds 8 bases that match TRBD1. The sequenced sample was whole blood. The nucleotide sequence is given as TGTGCCAGCCGACAATCAGGGGGCTGGAGCAATCAGCCCCAGCATTTT. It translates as CASRQSGGWSNQPQHF.